These T cell receptor beta chains were read from a single sample in a study of T cell responses to AZD1222 COVID-19 vaccine. Assay used: immunoSEQ multiplex PCR; TCRdb lists only in-frame clones, some missing. The table lists 140,000 or so clones, roughly 88% of them singletons, with 5.4% in the top ten. Sequences were derived from peripheral blood, sampled 28 days after the second dose of the MenACWY control vaccine. These receptors all come from an adult who received the MenACWY meningococcal vaccine as a control. The CDR3 runs from the conserved cysteine through the conserved F or W. D genes are given only for firm matches. Some rows have no size entry. The others give once, few or many, or a class for an expanded clone.

j_gene | v_gene | abundance | d_gene | CDR3aa | CDR3nt
TRBJ2-3 | TRBV11-3 | . | TRBD2 | CASSSRTSGASDTQYF | TGTGCCAGCAGCTCCCGGACTAGCGGGGCGTCAGATACGCAGTATTTT
TRBJ2-7 | TRBV20-1 | . | . | CSLGGAYEQYF | TGCAGCCTGGGCGGGGCCTACGAGCAGTACTTC
TRBJ1-5 | TRBV2 | . | TRBD1 | CASRSDRAHQPQHF | TGTGCCAGCAGATCAGACAGGGCCCATCAGCCCCAGCATTTT
TRBJ2-5 | TRBV4-2 | . | TRBD2 | CASSPTSGRETQYF | TGTGCCAGCAGCCCGACTAGCGGACGAGAGACCCAGTACTTC
TRBJ1-3 | TRBV2 | . | . | CASSGRHPSSGNTIYF | TGTGCCAGCAGTGGGAGACACCCAAGCTCTGGAAACACCATATATTTT
TRBJ2-7 | TRBV6-5 | . | . | CASSSYRDYSYEQYF | TGTGCCAGCAGTTCATACAGGGATTACTCCTACGAGCAGTACTTC
TRBJ1-1 | TRBV11-3 | . | TRBD1 | CASSSGGQNTEAFF | TGTGCCAGCAGCTCAGGGGGACAGAACACTGAAGCTTTCTTT
TRBJ1-1 | TRBV3-1/TRBV3-2 | . | . | CASSQERALNTEAFF | TGTGCCAGCAGCCAAGAAAGGGCTCTGAACACTGAAGCTTTCTTT
TRBJ2-3 | TRBV9 | . | TRBD2 | CASSSLSAGRIWNTQYF | TGTGCCAGCAGCTCCCTTTCAGCGGGGCGAATTTGGAATACGCAGTATTTT
TRBJ1-6 | TRBV5-1 | . | . | CASALGPDSPLHF | TGCGCCAGCGCCCTGGGGCCAGATTCACCCCTCCACTTT
TRBJ1-3 | TRBV9 | . | . | CASSVTGYTGNTIYF | TGTGCCAGCAGCGTCACAGGGTATACTGGAAACACCATATATTTT
TRBJ1-2 | TRBV4-1 | . | . | CASSQDVNFAYGYTF | TGCGCCAGCAGCCAAGATGTGAATTTCGCCTATGGCTACACCTTC
TRBJ1-1 | TRBV5-1 | . | . | CASSFTVEGTEAFF | TGCGCCAGCAGCTTTACAGTTGAGGGCACTGAAGCTTTCTTT
TRBJ1-2 | TRBV2 | . | . | CASSELQGPYYGYTF | TGTGCCAGCAGTGAACTGCAGGGCCCCTACTATGGCTACACCTTC
TRBJ2-1 | TRBV24-1 | . | TRBD1 | CATSDKPGQGAGGQFF | TGTGCCACCAGTGACAAGCCGGGACAGGGGGCGGGCGGGCAGTTCTTC
TRBJ1-5 | TRBV27 | . | . | CASTSGVGSNQPQHF | TGTGCCAGCACCTCCGGGGTGGGGAGCAATCAGCCCCAGCATTTT
TRBJ2-1 | TRBV6-5 | . | TRBD2 | CASRTHLAGAQFF | TGTGCCAGCAGGACACACCTAGCGGGAGCTCAGTTCTTC
TRBJ1-1 | TRBV30 | . | . | CAWRLIGRSNTEAFF | TGTGCCTGGAGACTAATTGGACGGTCGAACACTGAAGCTTTCTTT
TRBJ1-1 | TRBV9 | . | . | CASSPAGTPTEAFF | TGTGCCAGCAGCCCCGCCGGGACTCCAACCGAAGCTTTCTTT
TRBJ1-1 | TRBV6-1 | . | TRBD1 | CASSEAVTGVSTEAFF | TGTGCCAGCAGTGAAGCAGTAACAGGGGTTTCCACTGAAGCTTTCTTT
TRBJ2-2 | TRBV5-1 | . | . | CASSLLITGELFF | TGCGCCAGCAGCTTGCTGATTACCGGGGAGCTGTTTTTT
TRBJ2-3 | TRBV19 | . | . | CASSTLDTYTDTQYF | TGTGCCAGTAGTACCCTAGACACTTACACAGATACGCAGTATTTT
TRBJ2-5 | TRBV4-3 | . | TRBD2 | CASSQEGAGAGETQYF | TGCGCCAGCAGCCAAGAAGGGGCGGGAGCCGGAGAGACCCAGTACTTC
TRBJ2-1 | TRBV4-3 | . | TRBD1 | CASSPGTGAINEQFF | TGCGCCAGCAGCCCCGGGACAGGGGCCATCAATGAGCAGTTCTTC
TRBJ1-4 | TRBV7-9 | . | . | CASSLVAANNEKLFF | TGTGCCAGCAGCTTAGTGGCGGCGAATAATGAAAAACTGTTTTTT
TRBJ2-3 | TRBV4-3 | once | TRBD2 | CASSLGTSGRKDTQYF | TGCGCCAGCAGCCTCGGGACTAGCGGGAGAAAAGATACGCAGTATTTT
TRBJ1-5 | TRBV24-1 | once | . | CATSDPQGNQPQHF | TGTGCCACCAGTGACCCTCAGGGAAATCAGCCCCAGCATTTT